This paragraph reports one T cell receptor beta chain. Its specificity is unknown. The data belong to a study of blood T cells in healthy people across ages. Notes on the study in general: Compared with aged donors, long-lived donors showed fewer expanded clones, suggesting selection.

V was pared by 3 bases and J by 2 bases, with 6 bases of the junction left unmatched. CDR1 and CDR2 from the germline V gene are SGHTA and FQGNSA. This CDR3 contains 15 residues. The second PCR ran 7 to 11 cycles with a sample-barcoded 5' primer and J-beta primers. Every cDNA molecule carried a tag from a template-switch adaptor bearing 12 random nucleotides. Per-sample output comprised a minimum of 2.5 million paired-end reads containing CDR3. TCRdb fed the 5' RACE reads into MiXCR, producing one record per CDR3 protein. The table lists roughly 800,000 distinct CDR3 sequences, 58% of them singletons.

The TCR sequence derives from a man aged 30 to 45 in good health. The sample taken for sequencing was blood. The chain couples TRBV7-2 to TRBJ2-7; 8 bases fit TRBD2. Written as DNA, the CDR3 is TGTGCCAGCAGCTTCCTGAGGCGGGAGGCCTACGAGCAGTACTTC. Amino acids: CASSFLRREAYEQYF. Filled out from reference TRBV7-2 and TRBJ2-7, the complete variable domain reads GAGVSQSPSNKVTEKGKDVELRCDPISGHTALYWYRQSLGQGLEFLIYFQGNSAPDKSGLPSDRFSAERTGGSVSTLTIQRTQQEDSAVYLCASSFLRREAYEQYFGPGTRLTVT.